These 4 T cell receptor beta chains share one sample of origin, sequenced in a study of regulatory T cells in long-lasting Graves disease. As to time point: newly diagnosed GD, antithyroid drugs for less than 3 months. RNA extracted from PBMCs served as the sequencing template. Libraries of TCR beta came from iRepertoire HTBI primers plus Arm-PCR of CDR3 regions. TCRdb itself ran the multiplex PCR reads through MiXCR, one entry per CDR3 protein. This table holds roughly 560,000 distinct CDR3 sequences, about 16% found once. The sample also formed part of further work on T cells in Graves' hyperthyroidism and ophthalmopathy.

This specimen consisted of peripheral blood mononuclear cells (PBMCs), obtained at new diagnosis, from a patient treated with antithyroid drugs. The receptors were gathered from a woman between 40 and 65 years old with Graves disease.

This clonotype was seen ten or more times. This chain joins TRBV28 and TRBJ1-5; no definite D call. Germline values: CDR1 MDHEN, CDR2 SYDVKM. V lost 3 bases and J 7 bases, leaving 10 bases between the germline ends. CDR3 size: 13 residues. In nucleotides, the CDR3 is TGTGCCAGCAGTTTCGGAGTCCGGCAGCCCCAGCATTTT. This codes for CASSFGVRQPQHF. Full variable domain (missing parts from reference TRBV28 and TRBJ1-5): DVKVTQSSRYLVKRTGEKVFLECVQDMDHENMFWYRQDPGLGLRLIYFSYDVKMKEKGDIPEGYSVSREKKERFSLILESASTNQTSMYLCASSFGVRQPQHFGDGTRLSIL.

This clonotype was found a few times. The chain carries TRBV10-3 and TRBJ2-3; D is undetermined. This CDR3 comprises 13 residues. The germline CDR1 and CDR2 sequences are ENHRY and SYGVKD. V was trimmed by 3 bases and J by 6 bases, leaving 10 bases between them. The CDR3 spells CAISDDGGDTQYF. The CDR3 DNA reads as TGTGCCATCAGTGATGACGGTGGGGATACGCAGTATTTT.

The rearrangement uses TRBV2 and TRBJ1-3, with 8 bases that match TRBD1. The CDR3 consists of 16 residues. The ends lost 6 bases at V and 0 bases at J; junction bases unmatched: 7. Germline loops: CDR1 SNHLY, CDR2 FYNNEI. CDR3 sequence reads: CASSTDRAHSGNTIYF. The CDR3 DNA follows: TGTGCCAGCAGCACGGACAGGGCCCACTCTGGAAACACCATATATTTT.

This clonotype came up a few times. The chain carries TRBV11-3 and TRBJ2-1, with TRBD2 matching over 8 bases. The J call is in doubt because the DNA end fits TRBJ2-5 better. Germline V gene sequence: CDR1 SGHNT, CDR2 YENEEA. The CDR3 loop spans 16 amino acids. The DNA of the CDR3 is TGTGCCAGCAGCTTAGGGGAGGGTAGCGGGGAAGAGACCCAGTACTTC. It translates to CASSLGEGSGEETQYF.